This TCR beta chain was sequenced during a study of shared clonotypes between healthy human individuals. Libraries were prepared by immunoSEQ multiplex PCR; TCRdb keeps only in-frame clonotypes and omits some of them. This table has about 2.1 million clones, 80% to 95% appearing once. This CDR3 contains 14 residues. Germline CDR1 is MNHNS and CDR2 is SASEGT. Trimming took off 3 bases at V and 11 bases at J, with 16 bases between the two ends. Naive CD8 isolation took CD45RO-negative cells positively selected for CCR7 and excluded terminally differentiated effector memory CD45RA+ cells. V is TRBV6-1 and J is TRBJ1-4; D gene ambiguous. The TCR sequence derives from a man aged 18 to 29 in good health. Some clones in this sample may be carry-over from other donors' samples. Specimen: naive CD8+ T cells from PBMCs. The CDR3 bases are TGTGCCAGCAGTGAGTCGAGACGGGAGAGGAAACTGTTTTTT. It yields the protein CASSESRRERKLFF.